These 14 T cell receptor beta chains were all obtained from the same sample, sequenced in a study of cytomegalovirus exposure and HLA in healthy donors. The table came from immunoSEQ multiplex PCR; TCRdb's copy has only in-frame clones and leaves some out. The repertoire consists of 75,000 to 90,000 clones, with 95% to 97% occurring once and the leading ten covering 1.5% to 2%. Sequenced sample: PBMCs. The receptors come from a man between 18 and 35 years old in good health and CMV-seropositive.

In its sample, this clone was seen once. The chain joins TRBV6-5 to TRBJ2-2; TRBD2 might be the D (7 bases). The CDR3 loop spans 15 amino acids. CDR1 is MNHEY and CDR2 is SVGAGI in the germline V gene. Trimming cost V 8 bases and J 6 bases, with 19 bases left between them. In DNA form, the CDR3 reads TGTGCCAGCCGATTGGGGGGGAAGGGGGCCGGGGAGCTGTTTTTT. It encodes CASRLGGKGAGELFF.

This clone was counted a few times. The chain has TRBV2 and TRBJ2-7; weak D call: TRBD1 (5 bases). V shed 5 bases and J shed 2 bases, with 10 bases lying between them. Per the germline V gene, CDR1 is SNHLY and CDR2 is FYNNEI. This CDR3 comprises 13 residues. CDR3 DNA: TGTGCCAGCAGTTCCAGGGTGACCTACGAGCAGTACTTC. It encodes CASSSRVTYEQYF.

CDR3 nucleotide sequence: TGTGCCAGCAGTTTGAGCGGGGCGGGGGGAGATACGCAGTATTTT. The encoded protein is CASSLSGAGGDTQYF. This rearrangement joins TRBV28 to TRBJ2-3; 8 nucleotides agree with TRBD2. The germline V gene encodes CDR1 MDHEN and CDR2 SYDVKM. With 3 bases clipped from V and 5 bases from J, the junction kept 7 bases outside the gene matches. The CDR3 loop spans 15 amino acids.

This chain links TRBV11-2 with TRBJ2-7; 10 bases fit TRBD2. V lost 7 bases, J lost 2 bases, and 14 bases stayed unmatched. Germline V gives CDR1 SGHAT, CDR2 FQNNGV. This CDR3 spans 17 amino acids. The CDR3 here is CASIGISGRRLTYEQYF. DNA of the CDR3: TGTGCCAGCATCGGAATTAGCGGGAGGAGACTCACCTACGAGCAGTACTTC.

The rearrangement uses TRBV6-1 and TRBJ1-2, with D maybe TRBD1 (5 bases). Germline V gene data show CDR1 as MNHNS and CDR2 as SASEGT. V gave up 6 bases and J gave up 4 bases, with 9 bases separating them. This CDR3 has 12 residues. The CDR3 reads CASSRQLYGYTF. CDR3 bases: TGTGCCAGCAGCCGACAGCTCTATGGCTACACCTTC.

As DNA, the CDR3 is TGTGCTAGCGGGAGCGGGACAGGGTCCGGGGAGCTGTTTTTT. Protein: CASGSGTGSGELFF. The V and J genes are TRBV7-7 and TRBJ2-2; D tentatively fits TRBD1 or TRBD2 (9 bases each). CDR1 SSHAT and CDR2 FNYEAQ come from the germline V gene (reference sequence). This CDR3 has 14 residues.

The genes are TRBV13 and TRBJ2-1, with 9 bases aligning to TRBD1. The J segment lost 7 bases and the V segment lost 5 bases, leaving 9 bases of the junction unmatched. The CDR3 runs to 15 residues. Germline loops: CDR1 PRHDT, CDR2 FYEKMQ (reference sequence). CDR3 nucleotide sequence: TGTGCCAGCAGCGCTACCGGGACAGGGTTAAATGAGCAGTTCTTC. Its translation is CASSATGTGLNEQFF.

This clone was seen only once. This chain links TRBV5-5 with TRBJ1-1, with a weak D call TRBD1 (6 bases). CDR1 and CDR2 (germline): SGHKS, YYEKEE (reference sequence). V gave up 6 bases and J gave up 0 bases, with 12 bases separating them. The CDR3 totals 14 residues. In nucleotides, the CDR3 is TGTGCCAGCACAAAGGACAGAATGAACACTGAAGCTTTCTTT. Its translation is CASTKDRMNTEAFF.

The CDR3: CASRSGEGSEQYF. DNA of the CDR3: TGTGCCAGCAGGTCAGGGGAAGGTAGCGAGCAGTACTTC. V usage is TRBV6-5 and J usage is TRBJ2-7, with D maybe TRBD1 (6 bases). Trimming cost V 6 bases and J 6 bases, with 15 bases left between them. The CDR3 runs 13 residues. CDR1 MNHEY and CDR2 SVGAGI come from the germline V gene.

This clone was seen just once. J is TRBJ1-2 and V is TRBV5-1, with D perhaps matching TRBD1 (5 bases). Germline CDR1 SGHRS, CDR2 YFSETQ. The CDR3 has 16 residues. Deletions cut 2 bases from V and 3 bases from J, with 17 bases between. CDR3 coding DNA: TGCGCCAGCAGCTTTCGTTACAGGTCCAACGACTATGGCTACACCTTC. It yields the protein CASSFRYRSNDYGYTF.

The V call is TRBV30, the J call TRBJ2-7, with 9 bases aligning to TRBD1. The V gene end was trimmed by 3 bases and the J gene end by 6 bases; junction bases not matched to a gene: 9. CDR3 length: 14 residues. Germline V lookup: CDR1 GTSNPN, CDR2 SVGIG (reference sequence). DNA of the CDR3: TGTGCCTGGAGGCGGAACAGGGGGCGGCGCGAGCAGTACTTC. This translates into CAWRRNRGRREQYF.

The chain uses TRBV7-8 and TRBJ2-1; D possibly corresponds to TRBD2 (6 bases). CDR1 SGHVS and CDR2 FQNEAQ come from the germline V gene. Trimming shortened V by 5 bases and J by 2 bases, and 10 bases separated the two germline ends. The CDR3 covers 14 residues. CDR3 loop: CASSPAGPYNEQFF. The CDR3 DNA is TGTGCCAGCAGCCCAGCGGGTCCCTACAATGAGCAGTTCTTC.

This chain uses TRBV6-1 with TRBJ1-5; 11 nucleotides align to TRBD1. CDR1 and CDR2 from the germline V gene are MNHNS and SASEGT. This CDR3 contains 14 residues. After removal of 4 bases from V and 8 bases from J, the junction contained 4 bases not matched to a gene. The CDR3 nucleotides are TGTGCCAGCAGTGTGGGACAGGGGGTTGAGCCCCAGCATTTT. Protein sequence: CASSVGQGVEPQHF.

V usage is TRBV5-1 and J usage is TRBJ2-5; D possibly corresponds to TRBD1 (5 bases). The ends were cut back, 2 bases at V and 7 bases at J, with 12 bases in the middle. Germline V gene sequence: CDR1 SGHRS, CDR2 YFSETQ. CDR3 size: 13 residues. CDR3 DNA: TGCGCCAGCAGCTTAACAGGTGATGGGACCCAGTACTTC. The encoded protein is CASSLTGDGTQYF.